This T cell receptor (beta chain) comes out of a study of T cell repertoires in cytomegalovirus infection. Points from the study as a whole: In two of eight donors, the top clonotype was HLA-C-restricted CMV-specific.

The sample holds a few counts of this clonotype. The target antigen is unknown. The CDR3 length is 13 residues. Trimming took off 3 bases at V and 5 bases at J, with 10 bases between the two ends. Via MiXCR, TCRdb re-called the reads, giving one row per CDR3 protein. The sample contains approximately 89,000 distinct CDR3 sequences, approximately 24% of which appear only once. V and J are TRBV12-3 or TRBV12-4 and TRBJ1-2; no definite D call. Material: CD8+ T cells from cultured PBMCs, obtained from culture after CMV antigen stimulation. The sequence was obtained from a human donor in good health (CMV status not recorded). Some clones in this sample may be carry-over from other donors' samples. CDR3 region: CASSLVTGYGYTF. CDR3 nucleotide sequence: TGTGCCAGCAGTTTGGTTACTGGGTATGGCTACACCTTC.